Listed below are T cell receptor beta chains from one sample, sequenced in a study of cytomegalovirus exposure and HLA in healthy donors. Measured with immunoSEQ multiplex PCR; TCRdb has only the in-frame clones, and not every one. The top ten clones hold about 15% of a sample with some 100,000 clones, around three quarters of them seen once. Specimen: PBMCs. Receptors originate from a woman aged 50 to 60 in good health and CMV-seropositive. CDR3s include the opening cysteine and the closing phenylalanine or tryptophan. Each record gives: V gene, J gene, D gene, clone size, CDR3 protein, CDR3 DNA. The D gene is left open where the match is weak. Size is stated for part of the rows, as once, few or many counts, or as a class when the clone is expanded.

v_gene: TRBV9; j_gene: TRBJ2-4; d_gene: -; abundance: -; CDR3aa: CASSVATGNIQYF; CDR3nt: TGTGCCAGCAGCGTAGCTACAGGGAACATTCAGTACTTC
v_gene: TRBV4-1; j_gene: TRBJ2-2; d_gene: -; abundance: -; CDR3aa: CASSPRQMGNTGELFF; CDR3nt: TGCGCCAGCAGCCCTCGACAGATGGGCAACACCGGGGAGCTGTTTTTT
v_gene: TRBV18; j_gene: TRBJ1-1; d_gene: -; abundance: -; CDR3aa: CASSPRQVVRTEAFF; CDR3nt: TGTGCCAGCTCACCCCGACAGGTGGTTAGGACTGAAGCTTTCTTT
v_gene: TRBV2; j_gene: TRBJ2-7; d_gene: -; abundance: -; CDR3aa: CASGLGSGVYEQYF; CDR3nt: TGTGCCAGCGGGTTAGGGAGCGGAGTCTACGAGCAGTACTTC
v_gene: TRBV29-1; j_gene: TRBJ2-3; d_gene: -; abundance: -; CDR3aa: CSVSDTQYF; CDR3nt: TGCAGCGTTTCGGATACGCAGTATTTT
v_gene: TRBV5-8; j_gene: TRBJ2-7; d_gene: -; abundance: -; CDR3aa: CASSLVPWEYEQYF; CDR3nt: TGTGCCAGCAGCTTGGTTCCGTGGGAGTACGAGCAGTACTTC
v_gene: TRBV7-2; j_gene: TRBJ2-3; d_gene: TRBD1; abundance: -; CDR3aa: CASSVGQDKDTQYF; CDR3nt: TGTGCCAGCAGCGTCGGACAGGACAAGGATACGCAGTATTTT
v_gene: TRBV7-9; j_gene: TRBJ1-2; d_gene: -; abundance: -; CDR3aa: CASSQAAYGYTF; CDR3nt: TGTGCCAGCAGCCAAGCAGCGTATGGCTACACCTTC
v_gene: TRBV19; j_gene: TRBJ2-2; d_gene: -; abundance: -; CDR3aa: CASSMGRRVTTGELFF; CDR3nt: TGTGCCAGTAGTATGGGGAGGCGGGTTACCACCGGGGAGCTGTTTTTT
v_gene: TRBV27; j_gene: TRBJ2-1; d_gene: TRBD1; abundance: once; CDR3aa: CASSPGQRWVNEQFF; CDR3nt: TGTGCCAGCAGTCCGGGACAGAGGTGGGTCAATGAGCAGTTCTTC
v_gene: TRBV14; j_gene: TRBJ2-7; d_gene: -; abundance: -; CDR3aa: CASSQVWLASQQYF; CDR3nt: TGTGCCAGCAGCCAAGTGTGGCTAGCGTCTCAGCAGTACTTC
v_gene: TRBV10-3; j_gene: TRBJ2-4; d_gene: -; abundance: few; CDR3aa: CATQRDYTKNIQYF; CDR3nt: TGTGCCACCCAGCGTGACTACACCAAAAACATTCAGTACTTC
v_gene: TRBV4-3; j_gene: TRBJ1-4; d_gene: TRBD1; abundance: few; CDR3aa: CASSQETGLNEKLFF; CDR3nt: TGCGCCAGCAGCCAAGAGACAGGGTTAAATGAAAAACTGTTTTTT
v_gene: TRBV6-5; j_gene: TRBJ1-1; d_gene: -; abundance: -; CDR3aa: CASSPSLNTEAFF; CDR3nt: TGTGCCAGCAGTCCGTCCCTTAACACTGAAGCTTTCTTT
v_gene: TRBV5-6; j_gene: TRBJ1-5; d_gene: -; abundance: few; CDR3aa: CASSMGRGNQPQHF; CDR3nt: TGTGCCAGCAGCATGGGACGGGGAAATCAGCCCCAGCATTTT
v_gene: TRBV10-3; j_gene: TRBJ2-3; d_gene: -; abundance: few; CDR3aa: CAISTGSTDTQYF; CDR3nt: TGTGCCATCAGTACAGGGAGCACAGATACGCAGTATTTT
v_gene: TRBV4-1; j_gene: TRBJ1-6; d_gene: -; abundance: -; CDR3aa: CASSQQTAYNSPLHF; CDR3nt: TGCGCCAGCAGCCAACAGACAGCCTATAATTCACCCCTCCACTTT
v_gene: TRBV19; j_gene: TRBJ1-5; d_gene: TRBD1; abundance: -; CDR3aa: CASSSDRVQPQHF; CDR3nt: TGTGCCAGTAGTTCCGACAGGGTCCAGCCCCAGCATTTT
v_gene: TRBV19; j_gene: TRBJ1-4; d_gene: -; abundance: few; CDR3aa: CASSMGGATNEKLFF; CDR3nt: TGTGCCAGTAGTATGGGGGGTGCAACTAATGAAAAACTGTTTTTT
v_gene: TRBV11-2; j_gene: TRBJ2-5; d_gene: -; abundance: -; CDR3aa: CASSLDRETQYF; CDR3nt: TGTGCCAGCAGCTTAGACCGGGAGACCCAGTACTTC
v_gene: TRBV5-1; j_gene: TRBJ1-2; d_gene: -; abundance: -; CDR3aa: CASSLEGNYGYTF; CDR3nt: TGCGCCAGCAGCTTGGAGGGGAACTATGGCTACACCTTC
v_gene: TRBV5-1; j_gene: TRBJ2-1; d_gene: TRBD2; abundance: few; CDR3aa: CASTWGGLAYNEQFF; CDR3nt: TGCGCCAGCACCTGGGGGGGACTAGCCTACAATGAGCAGTTCTTC
v_gene: TRBV28; j_gene: TRBJ1-5; d_gene: TRBD1; abundance: -; CDR3aa: CASSPPGQGYQPQHF; CDR3nt: TGTGCCAGCAGTCCCCCGGGACAGGGTTATCAGCCCCAGCATTTT
v_gene: TRBV10-3; j_gene: TRBJ1-5; d_gene: -; abundance: few; CDR3aa: CAISDPRQGPQPQHF; CDR3nt: TGTGCCATCAGTGACCCCCGGCAGGGTCCCCAGCCCCAGCATTTT
v_gene: TRBV5-4; j_gene: TRBJ2-3; d_gene: TRBD2; abundance: -; CDR3aa: CASSLQAGASDTQYF; CDR3nt: TGTGCCAGCTCCCTACAAGCGGGAGCGTCAGATACGCAGTATTTT
v_gene: TRBV28; j_gene: TRBJ1-2; d_gene: TRBD1; abundance: few; CDR3aa: CASSSGQGEGYGYTF; CDR3nt: TGTGCCAGCAGTTCCGGACAGGGAGAGGGCTATGGCTACACCTTC
v_gene: TRBV27; j_gene: TRBJ2-2; d_gene: TRBD1; abundance: -; CDR3aa: CASRKGTDTGELFF; CDR3nt: TGTGCCAGCAGGAAGGGGACAGACACCGGGGAGCTGTTTTTT
v_gene: TRBV5-4; j_gene: TRBJ2-3; d_gene: TRBD1; abundance: -; CDR3aa: CASSQDRGPLSTDTQYF; CDR3nt: TGTGCCAGCAGCCAGGACAGGGGCCCCCTTAGCACAGATACGCAGTATTTT
v_gene: TRBV15; j_gene: TRBJ2-5; d_gene: TRBD1; abundance: once; CDR3aa: CATSRAGQGLETQYF; CDR3nt: TGTGCCACCAGCAGAGCGGGACAGGGTTTAGAGACCCAGTACTTC
v_gene: TRBV15; j_gene: TRBJ2-1; d_gene: TRBD2; abundance: -; CDR3aa: CATSGASGRGVEQFF; CDR3nt: TGTGCCACCAGCGGGGCTAGCGGGAGAGGGGTTGAGCAGTTCTTC
v_gene: TRBV28; j_gene: TRBJ2-7; d_gene: TRBD2; abundance: -; CDR3aa: CASSLAGGLSEQYF; CDR3nt: TGTGCCAGCAGCCTAGCGGGAGGGCTCTCCGAGCAGTACTTC
v_gene: TRBV7-3; j_gene: TRBJ2-3; d_gene: -; abundance: once; CDR3aa: CASSPWGQRTDTQYF; CDR3nt: TGTGCCAGCAGCCCTTGGGGCCAGAGGACAGATACGCAGTATTTT